The source of this TCR beta chain is a study of cytomegalovirus exposure and HLA in healthy donors. Sampled while nominally healthy, donors likely had unrecorded immune exposures. About this clone itself: Its antigen is undetermined.

Researchers ran the PCR with 60 Vbeta and 13 Jbeta primers. Sequencing was performed with immunoSEQ multiplex PCR; in TCRdb, only in-frame clones are kept and a portion is missing. The top ten hold about 7.7% of the sample, which has 94,000 or so clones, 60% to 80% seen once. There are 15 residues in the CDR3. V was pared by 2 bases and J by 4 bases, with 15 bases between. The germline V gene encodes CDR1 SGHTA and CDR2 FQGNSA. Study results and caveats: By HLA locus, TCR association rates varied in a later analysis, with DRB1 showing the most and HLA-C the fewest.

Material: PBMCs. V and J are TRBV7-2 and TRBJ2-7, with no clear D. The sequence was collected from a man between 60 and 75 years old in good health and CMV-seronegative. The CDR3 region is CASSLQSSSQYEQYF. The CDR3 coding sequence is TGTGCCAGCAGCTTACAGTCCTCATCTCAATACGAGCAGTACTTC.